A single sample gave rise to the 3 T cell receptor beta chains below, sequenced in a study of response to subunit inactivated influenza vaccine. TCRdb fed the RT-PCR reads into MiXCR, producing one record per CDR3 protein. The top ten hold under 15% of the sample, which has hundreds of thousands of distinct CDR3 sequences, 7.6% seen once. Sequencing was performed on PBMCs from blood, taken about 23 months after vaccination. Every receptor here comes from a man in his fifties or sixties who received an inactivated influenza vaccine.

This clonotype was picked up a small number of times. DNA of the CDR3: TGTGCCAGCAGCCCATCGGACACAGACTACGAGCAGTACTTC. Protein sequence: CASSPSDTDYEQYF. The chain couples TRBV5-6 to TRBJ2-7; tentative D call: TRBD1 (5 bases). V dropped 4 bases and J dropped 3 bases, with 14 bases sitting between them. This CDR3 is 14 amino acids long. Germline V CDR1 and CDR2: SGHDT, YYEEEE. Filled out from reference TRBV5-6 and TRBJ2-7, the complete variable domain reads DAGVTQSPTHLIKTRGQQVTLRCSPKSGHDTVSWYQQALGQGPQFIFQYYEEEERQRGNFPDRFSGHQFPNYSSELNVNALLLGDSALYLCASSPSDTDYEQYFGPGTRLTVT.

This clonotype was counted between two and nine times. The gene calls are TRBV28 and TRBJ2-1; the match to TRBD2 covers 10 bases. This CDR3 is built from 13 residues. Looked up from germline, CDR1 is MDHEN and CDR2 is SYDVKM. Losses at the gene ends were 10 bases for V and 7 bases for J; bases not matched to a gene: 7. The CDR3: CATRSSGGNEQFF. Here the CDR3 DNA reads TGTGCCACCCGATCTAGCGGGGGAAATGAGCAGTTCTTC.

This clonotype was counted between two and nine times. The V gene is TRBV28, the J gene TRBJ1-5; a possible D gene is TRBD1 (6 bases). This CDR3 region has 17 residues. Germline CDR1 MDHEN, CDR2 SYDVKM. Trimming took 6 bases from V and 4 from J, leaving 22 bases between them. CDR3 bases: TGTGCCAGCAGCAAACCTACAGGGTTGGGGGGGAATCAGCCCCAGCATTTT. Residues: CASSKPTGLGGNQPQHF.